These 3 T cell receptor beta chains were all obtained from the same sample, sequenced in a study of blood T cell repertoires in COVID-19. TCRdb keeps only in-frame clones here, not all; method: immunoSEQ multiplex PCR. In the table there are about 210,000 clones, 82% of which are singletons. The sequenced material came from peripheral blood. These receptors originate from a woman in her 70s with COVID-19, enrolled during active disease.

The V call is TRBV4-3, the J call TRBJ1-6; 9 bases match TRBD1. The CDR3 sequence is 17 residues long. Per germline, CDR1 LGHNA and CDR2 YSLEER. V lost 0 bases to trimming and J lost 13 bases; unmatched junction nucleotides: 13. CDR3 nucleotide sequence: TGCGCCAGCAGCCAAGAAATACCACCGGGACAGGGCTCGCCCCTCCACTTT. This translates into CASSQEIPPGQGSPLHF.

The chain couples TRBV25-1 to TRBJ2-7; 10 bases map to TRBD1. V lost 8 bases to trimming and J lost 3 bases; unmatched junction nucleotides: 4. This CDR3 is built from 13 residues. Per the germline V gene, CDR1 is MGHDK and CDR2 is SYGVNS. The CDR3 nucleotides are TGTGCCAGCGGGGGACAGGGGAACTACGAGCAGTACTTC. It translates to CASGGQGNYEQYF.

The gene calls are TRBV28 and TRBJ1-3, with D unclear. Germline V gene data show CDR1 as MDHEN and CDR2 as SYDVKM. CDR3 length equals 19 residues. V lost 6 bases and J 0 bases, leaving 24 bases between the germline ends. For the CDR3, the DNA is TGTGCCAGCAGCTCCGCGGGCTTCGAAGCGTGGAGCTCTGGAAACACCATATATTTT. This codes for CASSSAGFEAWSSGNTIYF.